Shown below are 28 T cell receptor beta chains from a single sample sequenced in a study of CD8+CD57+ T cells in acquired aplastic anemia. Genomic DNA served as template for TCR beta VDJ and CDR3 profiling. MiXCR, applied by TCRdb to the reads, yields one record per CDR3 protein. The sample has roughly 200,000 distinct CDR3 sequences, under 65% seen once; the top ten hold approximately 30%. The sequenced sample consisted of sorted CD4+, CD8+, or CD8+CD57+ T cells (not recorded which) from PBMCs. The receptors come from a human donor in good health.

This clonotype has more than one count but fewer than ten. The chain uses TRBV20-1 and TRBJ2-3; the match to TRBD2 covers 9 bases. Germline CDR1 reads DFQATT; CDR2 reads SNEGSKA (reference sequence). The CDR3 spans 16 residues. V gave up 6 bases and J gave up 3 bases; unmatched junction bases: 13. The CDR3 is CSAPGSSGTLTDTQYF. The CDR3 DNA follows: TGCAGTGCCCCCGGCTCTAGCGGGACTCTTACAGATACGCAGTATTTT.

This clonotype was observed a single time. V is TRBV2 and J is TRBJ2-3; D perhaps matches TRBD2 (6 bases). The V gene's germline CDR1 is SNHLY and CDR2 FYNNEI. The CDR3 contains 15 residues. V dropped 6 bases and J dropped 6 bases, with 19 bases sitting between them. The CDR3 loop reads CASSTSNTRRDTQYF. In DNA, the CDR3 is TGTGCCAGCAGCACTAGCAATACTAGGCGGGATACGCAGTATTTT.

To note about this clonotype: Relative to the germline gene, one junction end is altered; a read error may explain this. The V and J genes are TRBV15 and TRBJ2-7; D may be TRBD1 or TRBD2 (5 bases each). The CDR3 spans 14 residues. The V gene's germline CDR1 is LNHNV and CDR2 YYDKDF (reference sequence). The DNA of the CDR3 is TGTGCCACCAGCAGAGGGGACGTTTCCTACGAGCAGTGCTTC. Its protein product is CATSRGDVSYEQCF.

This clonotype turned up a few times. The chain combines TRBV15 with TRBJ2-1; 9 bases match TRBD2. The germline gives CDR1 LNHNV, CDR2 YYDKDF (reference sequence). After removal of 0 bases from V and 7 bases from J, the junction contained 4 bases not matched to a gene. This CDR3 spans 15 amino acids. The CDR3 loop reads CATSRELAGSNEQFF. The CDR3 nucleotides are TGTGCCACCAGCAGAGAGCTAGCGGGAAGTAATGAGCAGTTCTTC.

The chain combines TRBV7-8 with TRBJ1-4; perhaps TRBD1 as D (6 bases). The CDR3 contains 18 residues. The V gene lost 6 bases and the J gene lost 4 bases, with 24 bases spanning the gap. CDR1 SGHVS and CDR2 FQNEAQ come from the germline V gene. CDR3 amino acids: CASRVIPGHQVDNEKLFF. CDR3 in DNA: TGTGCCAGCAGAGTTATTCCGGGACACCAGGTGGATAATGAAAAACTGTTTTTT. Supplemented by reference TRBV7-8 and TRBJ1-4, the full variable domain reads GAGVSQSPRYKVAKRGQDVALRCDPISGHVSLFWYQQALGQGPEFLTYFQNEAQLDKSGLPSDRFFAERPEGSVSTLKIQRTQQEDSAVYLCASRVIPGHQVDNEKLFFGSGTQLSVL.

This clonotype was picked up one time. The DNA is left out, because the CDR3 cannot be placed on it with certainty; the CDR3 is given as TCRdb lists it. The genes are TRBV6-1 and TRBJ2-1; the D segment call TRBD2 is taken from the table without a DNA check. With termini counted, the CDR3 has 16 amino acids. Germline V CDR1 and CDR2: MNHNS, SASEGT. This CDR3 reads CASSERSVAGGSESFF.

CDR3 DNA sequence: TGTGCCAGCAGCTTAGTTCCCGGGGGACTAGCGGAACAAGAGACCCAGTACTTC. It codes for CASSLVPGGLAEQETQYF. The V call is TRBV7-8, the J call TRBJ2-5, with TRBD2 identical over 11 bases. The germline CDR1 and CDR2 sequences are SGHVS and FQNEAQ. The CDR3 sequence is 18 residues long. The trim removed 1 base at V and 2 bases at J, leaving 9 bases unmatched.

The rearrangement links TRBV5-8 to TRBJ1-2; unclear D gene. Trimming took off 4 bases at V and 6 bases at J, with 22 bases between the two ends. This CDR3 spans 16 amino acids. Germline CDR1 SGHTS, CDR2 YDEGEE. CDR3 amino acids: CASSPRASSAYHGYTF. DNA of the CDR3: TGTGCCAGCAGCCCACGGGCCTCTTCAGCTTATCATGGCTACACCTTC.

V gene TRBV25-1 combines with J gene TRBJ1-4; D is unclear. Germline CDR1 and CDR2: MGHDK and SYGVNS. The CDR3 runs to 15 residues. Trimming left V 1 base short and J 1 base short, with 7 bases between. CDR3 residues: CASSEWMGTNEKLFF. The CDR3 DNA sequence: TGTGCCAGCAGTGAATGGATGGGAACTAATGAAAAACTGTTTTTT.

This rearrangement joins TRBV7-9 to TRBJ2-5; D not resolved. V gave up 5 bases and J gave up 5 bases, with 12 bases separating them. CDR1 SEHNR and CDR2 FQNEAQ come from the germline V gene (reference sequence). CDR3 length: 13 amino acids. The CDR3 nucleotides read TGTGCCAGCAGCCGAGAAGGAAGGGAGACCCAGTACTTC. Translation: CASSREGRETQYF.

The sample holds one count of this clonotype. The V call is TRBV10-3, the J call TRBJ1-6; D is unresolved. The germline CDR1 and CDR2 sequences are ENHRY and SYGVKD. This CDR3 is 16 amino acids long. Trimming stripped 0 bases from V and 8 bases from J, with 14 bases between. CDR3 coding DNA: TGTGCCATCAGTGAGTCCCCGGGCAGGTCCGATTCACCCCTCCACTTT. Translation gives CAISESPGRSDSPLHF.

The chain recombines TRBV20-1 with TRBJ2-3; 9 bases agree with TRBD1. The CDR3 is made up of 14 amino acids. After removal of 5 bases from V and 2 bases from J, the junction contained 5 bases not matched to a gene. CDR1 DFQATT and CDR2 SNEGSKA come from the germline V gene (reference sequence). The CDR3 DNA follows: TGCAGTGCTGGGACAGGGACCTTCACAGATACGCAGTATTTT. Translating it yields CSAGTGTFTDTQYF.

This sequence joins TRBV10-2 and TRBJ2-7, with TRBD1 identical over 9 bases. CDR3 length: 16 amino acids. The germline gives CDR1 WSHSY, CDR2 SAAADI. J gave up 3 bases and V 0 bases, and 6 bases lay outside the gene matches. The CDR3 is CASSESGQGGDYEQYF. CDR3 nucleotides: TGCGCCAGCAGTGAGTCGGGACAGGGAGGGGACTACGAGCAGTACTTC.

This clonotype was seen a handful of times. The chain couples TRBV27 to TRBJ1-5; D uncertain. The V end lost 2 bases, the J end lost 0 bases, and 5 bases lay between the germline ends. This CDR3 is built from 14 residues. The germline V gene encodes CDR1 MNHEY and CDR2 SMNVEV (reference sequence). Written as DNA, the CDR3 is TGTGCCAGCAGTTTAAGGTATAGCAATCAGCCCCAGCATTTT. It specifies CASSLRYSNQPQHF.

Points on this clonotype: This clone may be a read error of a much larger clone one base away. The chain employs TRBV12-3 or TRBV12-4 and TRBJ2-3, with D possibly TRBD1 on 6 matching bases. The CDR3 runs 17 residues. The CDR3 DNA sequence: TGTACCAGCAGTTTAGATTTGCCAGGGGCCATTAGGGATACGCAGTATTTT. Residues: CTSSLDLPGAIRDTQYF.

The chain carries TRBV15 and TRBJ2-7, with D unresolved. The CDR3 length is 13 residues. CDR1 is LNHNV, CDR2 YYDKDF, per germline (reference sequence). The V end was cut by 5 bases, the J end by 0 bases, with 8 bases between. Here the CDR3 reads CATSSRSSYEQYF. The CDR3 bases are TGTGCCACCAGCTCCCGGAGCTCCTACGAGCAGTACTTC.

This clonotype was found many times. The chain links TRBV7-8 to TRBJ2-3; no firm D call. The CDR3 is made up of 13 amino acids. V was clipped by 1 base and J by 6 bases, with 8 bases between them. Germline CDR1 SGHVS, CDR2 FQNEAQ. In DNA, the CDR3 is TGTGCCAGCAGCTTAGATTGGGGTGATACGCAGTATTTT. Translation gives CASSLDWGDTQYF.

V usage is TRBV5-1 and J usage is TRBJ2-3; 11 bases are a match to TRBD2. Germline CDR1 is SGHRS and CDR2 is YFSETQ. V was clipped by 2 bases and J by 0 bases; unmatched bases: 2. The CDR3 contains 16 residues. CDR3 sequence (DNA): TGCGCCAGCAGCTTCTTAGCGGGAGGGAGCACAGATACGCAGTATTTT. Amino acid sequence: CASSFLAGGSTDTQYF.

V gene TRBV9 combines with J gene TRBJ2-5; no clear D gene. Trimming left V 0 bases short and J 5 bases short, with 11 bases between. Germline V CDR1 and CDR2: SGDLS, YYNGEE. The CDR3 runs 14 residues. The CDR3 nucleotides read TGTGCCAGCAGCGTAGGGATGTACCGGGAGACCCAGTACTTC. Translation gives CASSVGMYRETQYF.

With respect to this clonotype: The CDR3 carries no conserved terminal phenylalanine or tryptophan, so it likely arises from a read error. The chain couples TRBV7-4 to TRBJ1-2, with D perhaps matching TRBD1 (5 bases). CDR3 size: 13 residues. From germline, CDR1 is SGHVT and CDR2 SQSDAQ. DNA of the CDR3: TGTGCCTGCAGCTTAGGGACGGACTATGGCTACACCCTC. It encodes CACSLGTDYGYTL.

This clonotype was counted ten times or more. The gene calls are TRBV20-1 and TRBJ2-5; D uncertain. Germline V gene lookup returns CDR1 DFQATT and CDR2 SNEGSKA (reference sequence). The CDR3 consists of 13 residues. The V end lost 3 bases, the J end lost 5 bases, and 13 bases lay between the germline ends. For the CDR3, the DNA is TGCAGTGCTAGGGTCACGGGTCACGAGACCCAGTACTTC. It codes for CSARVTGHETQYF.

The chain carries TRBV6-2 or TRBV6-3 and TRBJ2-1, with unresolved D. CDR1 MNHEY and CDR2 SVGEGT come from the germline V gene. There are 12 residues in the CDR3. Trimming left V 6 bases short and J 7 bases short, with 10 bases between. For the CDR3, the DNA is TGTGCCAGCAGCCCAACAGATAATGAGCAGTTCTTC. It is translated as CASSPTDNEQFF.

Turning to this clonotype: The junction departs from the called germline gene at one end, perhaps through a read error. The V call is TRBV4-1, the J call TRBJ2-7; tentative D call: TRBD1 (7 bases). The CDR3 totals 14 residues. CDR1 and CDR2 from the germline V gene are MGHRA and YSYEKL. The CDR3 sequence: CASRPRDRYYERYF. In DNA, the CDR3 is TGCGCCAGCAGGCCGCGGGACAGATACTACGAGCGGTACTTC.

For the CDR3, the DNA is TGTGCCAGCAGCCCAACCTCGGACAGCTCCCTGTCTGGGGCCAACGTCCTGACTTTC. This gives the protein CASSPTSDSSLSGANVLTF. This chain joins TRBV7-3 and TRBJ2-6; tentative D call: TRBD1 (6 bases). There are 19 residues in the CDR3. Germline CDR1 reads SGHTA; CDR2 reads FQGTGA. The V end was cut by 5 bases, the J end by 1 base, with 21 bases between.

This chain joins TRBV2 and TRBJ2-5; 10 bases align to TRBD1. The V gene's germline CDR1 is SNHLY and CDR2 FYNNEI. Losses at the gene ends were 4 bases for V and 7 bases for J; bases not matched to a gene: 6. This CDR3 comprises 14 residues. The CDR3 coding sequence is TGTGCCAGCAGTGGGAGACAGGGGGCGGGGACCCAGTACTTC. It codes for CASSGRQGAGTQYF.

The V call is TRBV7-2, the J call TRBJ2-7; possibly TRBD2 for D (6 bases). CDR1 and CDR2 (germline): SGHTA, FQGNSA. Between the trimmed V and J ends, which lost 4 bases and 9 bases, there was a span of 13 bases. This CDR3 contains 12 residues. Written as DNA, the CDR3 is TGTGCCAGCAGCTCGAGGGGAGGAGGGCAGTACTTC. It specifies CASSSRGGGQYF.

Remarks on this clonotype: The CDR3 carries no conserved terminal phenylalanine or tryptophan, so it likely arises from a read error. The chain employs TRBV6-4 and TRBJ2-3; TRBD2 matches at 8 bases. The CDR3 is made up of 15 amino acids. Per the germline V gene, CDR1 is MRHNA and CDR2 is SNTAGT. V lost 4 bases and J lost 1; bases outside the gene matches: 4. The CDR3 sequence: CASSGSTSGTDTQYL. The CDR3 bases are TGTGCCAGCAGTGGCTCGACTAGCGGCACAGATACGCAGTATCTT.

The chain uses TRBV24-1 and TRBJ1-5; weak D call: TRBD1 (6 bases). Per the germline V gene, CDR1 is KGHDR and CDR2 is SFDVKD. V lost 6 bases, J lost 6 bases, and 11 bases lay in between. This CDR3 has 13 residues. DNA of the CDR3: TGTGCCACCAGTACTGGGGGGGCTCAGCCCCAGCATTTT. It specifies CATSTGGAQPQHF.